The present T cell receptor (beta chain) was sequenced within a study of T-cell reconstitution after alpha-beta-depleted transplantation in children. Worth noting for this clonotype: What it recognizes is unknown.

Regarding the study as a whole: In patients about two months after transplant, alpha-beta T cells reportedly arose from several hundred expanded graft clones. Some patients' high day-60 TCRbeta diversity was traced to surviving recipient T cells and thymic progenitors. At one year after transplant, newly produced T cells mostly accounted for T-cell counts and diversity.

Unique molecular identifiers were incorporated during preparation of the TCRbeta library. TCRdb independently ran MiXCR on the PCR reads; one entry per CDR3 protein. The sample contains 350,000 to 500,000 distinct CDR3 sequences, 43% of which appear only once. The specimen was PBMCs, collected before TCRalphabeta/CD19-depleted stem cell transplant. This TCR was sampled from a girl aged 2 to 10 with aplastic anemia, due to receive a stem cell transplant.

This CDR3 reads CSAIPGIQETQYF. The DNA of the CDR3 is TGCAGTGCTATTCCAGGGATACAAGAGACCCAGTACTTC. The rearrangement uses TRBV20-1 and TRBJ2-5, with D perhaps matching TRBD1 (5 bases). The ends were cut back, 4 bases at V and 2 bases at J, with 11 bases in the middle. In germline, CDR1 is DFQATT, CDR2 SNEGSKA (reference sequence). This CDR3 has 13 amino acids.